This TCR beta chain was recovered during a study of T cell responses to AZD1222 COVID-19 vaccine. Study observations and caveats: The donor cohort was predominantly white British with a female majority, and clonal diversity may have been underestimated. Seropositive AZD1222 recipients at baseline numbered only five or six.

Points on this clone: Its antigen is currently unknown.

The data were produced by immunoSEQ multiplex PCR, yet TCRdb's version contains in-frame clones alone and is incomplete. In the table there are 110,000 to 150,000 clones, 92% of which are singletons. Timing groups of about 4 and about 12 weeks for second doses were pooled. J lost 5 bases, V lost 5 bases, and 12 bases had no gene match. Germline values: CDR1 SEHNR, CDR2 FQNEAQ (reference sequence). CDR3 length: 16 residues. The source was peripheral blood, collected 28 days after the second AZD1222 dose. The clonotype comes from an adult who received the AZD1222 COVID-19 vaccine. The chain has TRBV7-9 and TRBJ1-5, with 7 nucleotides matching TRBD1. The CDR3 loop is CASSRGLDRSHQPQHF. CDR3 nucleotides: TGTGCCAGCAGCCGAGGGCTGGACAGGAGCCATCAGCCCCAGCATTTT.